This T cell receptor beta chain was observed in a study of shared clonotypes between healthy human individuals. The naive CD8 fraction comprised CD45RO-negative cells positively selected for CCR7 and excluded terminally differentiated effector memory CD45RA+ cells. The repertoire was sequenced with immunoSEQ multiplex PCR; TCRdb's copy has only in-frame clones and lacks some. The table lists around 2,100,000 clones, 85% to 95% of them singletons, with roughly 1.2% in the top ten. The specimen sequenced was naive CD8+ T cells sorted from blood. This TCR derives from a man aged 18 to 30 in good health.

CDR3 nucleotide sequence: TGTGCCAGCAGTTATCAGGGGTATGGCGCCGGGGAGCTGTTTTTT. Its protein product is CASSYQGYGAGELFF. The chain has TRBV6-5 and TRBJ2-2; D may be TRBD1 (6 bases). Germline V CDR1 and CDR2: MNHEY, SVGAGI. This CDR3 comprises 15 residues. V gave up 3 bases and J gave up 6 bases, with 14 bases separating them.